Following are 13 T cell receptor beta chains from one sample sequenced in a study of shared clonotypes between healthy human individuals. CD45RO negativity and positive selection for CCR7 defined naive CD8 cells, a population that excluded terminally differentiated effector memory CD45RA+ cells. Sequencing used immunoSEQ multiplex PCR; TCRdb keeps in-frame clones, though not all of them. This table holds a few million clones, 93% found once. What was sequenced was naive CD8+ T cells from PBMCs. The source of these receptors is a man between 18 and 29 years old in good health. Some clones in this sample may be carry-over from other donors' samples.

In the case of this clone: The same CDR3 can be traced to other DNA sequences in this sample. CDR3 in amino acids: CASSPRDRGNEQFF. CDR3 nucleotide sequence: TGCGCCAGCAGCCCCCGGGACAGGGGCAATGAGCAGTTCTTC. The chain couples TRBV4-1 to TRBJ2-1, with 10 bases fitting TRBD1. The J segment lost 6 bases and the V segment lost 4 bases, leaving 3 bases of the junction unmatched. The CDR3 has 14 amino acids. CDR1 is MGHRA, CDR2 YSYEKL, per germline.

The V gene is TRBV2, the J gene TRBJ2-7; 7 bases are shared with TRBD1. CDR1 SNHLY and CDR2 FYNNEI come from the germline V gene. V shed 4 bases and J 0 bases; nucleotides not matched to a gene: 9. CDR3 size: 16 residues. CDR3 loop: CASSGDRDSISYEQYF. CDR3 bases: TGTGCCAGCAGTGGTGACCGGGACAGTATCTCCTACGAGCAGTACTTC.

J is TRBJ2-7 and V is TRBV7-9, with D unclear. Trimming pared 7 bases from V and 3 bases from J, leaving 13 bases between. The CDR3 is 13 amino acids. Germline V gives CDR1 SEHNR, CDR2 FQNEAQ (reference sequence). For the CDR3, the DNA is TGTGCCAGCACCACAATCGGCCACTACGAGCAGTACTTC. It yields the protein CASTTIGHYEQYF.

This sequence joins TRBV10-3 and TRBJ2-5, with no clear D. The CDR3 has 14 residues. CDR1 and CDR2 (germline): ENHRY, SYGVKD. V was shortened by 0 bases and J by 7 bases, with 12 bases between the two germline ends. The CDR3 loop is CAISESVSQRTQYF. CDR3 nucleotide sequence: TGTGCCATCAGTGAGTCGGTCTCTCAACGGACCCAGTACTTC.

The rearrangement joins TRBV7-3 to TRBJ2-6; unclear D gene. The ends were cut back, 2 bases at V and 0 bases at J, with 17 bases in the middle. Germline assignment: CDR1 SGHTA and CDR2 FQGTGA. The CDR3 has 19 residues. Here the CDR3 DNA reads TGTGCCAGCAGCTTACGAATGATTAATCCCCTCTCTGGGGCCAACGTCCTGACTTTC. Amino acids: CASSLRMINPLSGANVLTF.

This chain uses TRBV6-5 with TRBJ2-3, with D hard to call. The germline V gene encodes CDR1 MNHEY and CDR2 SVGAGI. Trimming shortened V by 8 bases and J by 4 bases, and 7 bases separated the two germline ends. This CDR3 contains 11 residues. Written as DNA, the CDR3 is TGTGCCAGCTTCGGGCCAGATACGCAGTATTTT. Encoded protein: CASFGPDTQYF.

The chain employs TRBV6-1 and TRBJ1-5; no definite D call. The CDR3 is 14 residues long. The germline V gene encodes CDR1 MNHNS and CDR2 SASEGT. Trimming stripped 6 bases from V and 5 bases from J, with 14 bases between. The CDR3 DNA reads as TGTGCCAGCAGCCCCACCGGCGGATATCAGCCCCAGCATTTT. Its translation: CASSPTGGYQPQHF.

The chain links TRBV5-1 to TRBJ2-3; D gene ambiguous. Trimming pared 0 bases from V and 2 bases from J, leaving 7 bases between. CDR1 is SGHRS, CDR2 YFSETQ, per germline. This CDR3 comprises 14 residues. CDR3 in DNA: TGCGCCAGCAGCTTGGAGACGTACACAGATACGCAGTATTTT. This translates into CASSLETYTDTQYF.

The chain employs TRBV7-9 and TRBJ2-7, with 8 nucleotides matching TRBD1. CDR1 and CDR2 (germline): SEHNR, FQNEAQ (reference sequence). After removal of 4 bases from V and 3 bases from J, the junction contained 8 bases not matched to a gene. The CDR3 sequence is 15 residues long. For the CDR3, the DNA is TGTGCCAGCAGCTCCCCGAGGACAGGGCTCTACGAGCAGTACTTC. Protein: CASSSPRTGLYEQYF.

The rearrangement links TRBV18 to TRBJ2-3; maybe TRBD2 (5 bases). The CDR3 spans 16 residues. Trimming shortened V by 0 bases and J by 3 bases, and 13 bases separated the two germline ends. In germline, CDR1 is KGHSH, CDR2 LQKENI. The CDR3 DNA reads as TGTGCCAGCTCACCACCGAGAACGGGGATAACAGATACGCAGTATTTT. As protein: CASSPPRTGITDTQYF.

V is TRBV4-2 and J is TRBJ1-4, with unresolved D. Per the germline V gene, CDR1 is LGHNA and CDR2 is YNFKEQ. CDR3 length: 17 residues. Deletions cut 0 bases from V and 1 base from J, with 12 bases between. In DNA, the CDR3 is TGTGCCAGCAGCCAAGAGCGGTCGGACTTAACTAATGAAAAACTGTTTTTT. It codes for CASSQERSDLTNEKLFF.

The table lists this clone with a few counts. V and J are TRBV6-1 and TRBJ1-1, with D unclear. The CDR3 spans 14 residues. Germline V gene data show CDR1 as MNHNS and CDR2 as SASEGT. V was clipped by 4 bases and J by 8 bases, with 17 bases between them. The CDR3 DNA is TGTGCCAGCAGTGTAATATCAGTCGTCGCCGAAGCTTTCTTT. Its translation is CASSVISVVAEAFF.

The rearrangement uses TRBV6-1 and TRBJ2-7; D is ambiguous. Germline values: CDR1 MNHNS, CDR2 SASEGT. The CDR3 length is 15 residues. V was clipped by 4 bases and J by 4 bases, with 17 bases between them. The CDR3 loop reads CASSAQGYYGYEQYF. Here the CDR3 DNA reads TGTGCCAGCAGTGCTCAAGGGTATTATGGGTACGAGCAGTACTTC.